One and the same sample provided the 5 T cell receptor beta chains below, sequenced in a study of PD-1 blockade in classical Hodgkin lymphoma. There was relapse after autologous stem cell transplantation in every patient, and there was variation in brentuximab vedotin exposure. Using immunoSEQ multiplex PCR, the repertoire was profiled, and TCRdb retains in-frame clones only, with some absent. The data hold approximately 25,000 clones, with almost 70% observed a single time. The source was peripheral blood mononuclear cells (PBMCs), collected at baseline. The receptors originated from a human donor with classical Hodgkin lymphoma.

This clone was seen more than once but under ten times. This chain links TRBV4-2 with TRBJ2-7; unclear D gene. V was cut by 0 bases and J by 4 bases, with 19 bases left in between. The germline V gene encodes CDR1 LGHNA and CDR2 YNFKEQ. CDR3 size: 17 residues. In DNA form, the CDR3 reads TGTGCCAGCAGCCAAGAGGGCTCGGTCGGTCTGGGGTACGAGCAGTACTTC. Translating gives CASSQEGSVGLGYEQYF.

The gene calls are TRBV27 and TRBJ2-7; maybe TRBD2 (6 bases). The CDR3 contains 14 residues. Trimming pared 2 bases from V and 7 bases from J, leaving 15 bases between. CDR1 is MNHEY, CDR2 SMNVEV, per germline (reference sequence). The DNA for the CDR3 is TGTGCCAGCAGTTTAATGGGGGGACCTGGTGAGCAGTACTTC. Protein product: CASSLMGGPGEQYF.

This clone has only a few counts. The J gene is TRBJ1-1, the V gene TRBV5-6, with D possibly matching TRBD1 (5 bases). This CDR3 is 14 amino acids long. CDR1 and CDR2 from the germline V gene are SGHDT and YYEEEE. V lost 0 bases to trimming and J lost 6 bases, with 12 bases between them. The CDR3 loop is CASSLEGRESEAFF. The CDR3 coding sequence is TGTGCCAGCAGCTTGGAGGGCAGGGAGTCTGAAGCTTTCTTT.

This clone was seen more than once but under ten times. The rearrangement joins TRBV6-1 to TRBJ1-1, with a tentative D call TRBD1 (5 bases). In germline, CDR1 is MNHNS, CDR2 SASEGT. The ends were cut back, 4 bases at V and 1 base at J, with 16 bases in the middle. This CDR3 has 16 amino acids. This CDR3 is CASSVFIQGKNTEAFF. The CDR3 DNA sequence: TGTGCCAGCAGTGTGTTTATTCAGGGAAAGAACACTGAAGCTTTCTTT.

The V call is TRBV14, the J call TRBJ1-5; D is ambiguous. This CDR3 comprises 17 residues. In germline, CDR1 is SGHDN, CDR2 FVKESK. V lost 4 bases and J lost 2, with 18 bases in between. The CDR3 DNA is TGTGCCAGCAGCCGATCCCCCCAACTACGAGGCAATCAGCCCCAGCATTTT. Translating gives CASSRSPQLRGNQPQHF.